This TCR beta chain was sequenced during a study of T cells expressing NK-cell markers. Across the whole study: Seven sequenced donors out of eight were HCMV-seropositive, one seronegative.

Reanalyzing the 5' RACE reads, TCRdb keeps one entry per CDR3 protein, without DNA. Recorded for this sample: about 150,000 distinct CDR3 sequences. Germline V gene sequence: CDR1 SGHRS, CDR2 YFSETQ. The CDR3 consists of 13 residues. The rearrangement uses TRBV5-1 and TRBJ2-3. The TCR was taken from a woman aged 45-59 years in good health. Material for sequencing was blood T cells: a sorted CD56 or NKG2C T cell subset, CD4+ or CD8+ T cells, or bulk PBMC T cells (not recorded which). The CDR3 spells CASSLVITDTQYF.